Shown below are 20 T cell receptor beta chains from a single sample sequenced in a study of blood T cell repertoires in COVID-19. TCRdb keeps only in-frame clones here, not all; method: immunoSEQ multiplex PCR. The top ten clones hold under 6% of a sample with 300,000 to 350,000 clones, about 87% of them seen once. Source material: PBMCs or T cells enriched from blood (not recorded which). The source is a young man who had recovered from COVID-19.

This chain links TRBV4-1 with TRBJ2-7; D might be TRBD2 (5 bases). Germline CDR1 reads MGHRA; CDR2 reads YSYEKL. This CDR3 spans 15 amino acids. Deletions cut 4 bases from V and 2 bases from J, with 15 bases between. The CDR3, as DNA: TGCGCCAGCAGCCGATCCTTACTAGTTACCTACGAGCAGTACTTC. Protein sequence: CASSRSLLVTYEQYF.

The gene calls are TRBV7-8 and TRBJ1-2; 8 bases fit TRBD1. Unmatched junction bases numbered 5, after V lost 1 base and J lost 7 bases. This CDR3 has 14 amino acids. Germline values: CDR1 SGHVS, CDR2 FQNEAQ. CDR3 coding DNA: TGTGCCAGCAGCTTAGAGGCCAGGGGGCTTGGCTACACCTTC. The encoded protein is CASSLEARGLGYTF. The whole variable domain, filled in from reference TRBV7-8 and TRBJ1-2, reads GAGVSQSPRYKVAKRGQDVALRCDPISGHVSLFWYQQALGQGPEFLTYFQNEAQLDKSGLPSDRFFAERPEGSVSTLKIQRTQQEDSAVYLCASSLEARGLGYTFGSGTRLTVV.

The chain uses TRBV19 and TRBJ2-1; TRBD1 might be the D (5 bases). This CDR3 is 11 amino acids long. Germline CDR1 and CDR2: LNHDA and SQIVND (reference sequence). The V and J ends lost 6 bases and 9 bases respectively, with 9 bases between them. The DNA of the CDR3 is TGTGCCAGTAGCCTAGGGGTTGAGCAGTTCTTC. This gives the protein CASSLGVEQFF.

The chain uses TRBV15 and TRBJ1-2; D uncertain. The V gene's germline CDR1 is LNHNV and CDR2 YYDKDF (reference sequence). Trimming took off 3 bases at V and 0 bases at J, with 8 bases between the two ends. CDR3 length equals 14 residues. CDR3 nucleotides: TGTGCCACCAGCAGGGGAGTGGCTAACTATGGCTACACCTTC. This codes for CATSRGVANYGYTF.

This clone was recorded a few times. The gene calls are TRBV7-2 and TRBJ1-2; D ambiguous. V lost 5 bases and J 5 bases, leaving 9 bases between the germline ends. The germline gives CDR1 SGHTA, CDR2 FQGNSA. The CDR3 is 12 residues long. The CDR3 DNA reads TGTGCCAGCAGCCTCGTGAGGTATGGCTACACCTTC. The encoded protein is CASSLVRYGYTF.

The CDR3 nucleotides read TGTGCCAGCAGCCAAAGGGGCACGGGGGCCAACGTCCTGACTTTC. Amino acid sequence: CASSQRGTGANVLTF. The chain is built from TRBV16 and TRBJ2-6; perhaps TRBD1 as D (5 bases). Trimming left V 2 bases short and J 4 bases short, with 9 bases between. The CDR3 is made up of 15 amino acids. CDR1 is KGHSY and CDR2 is FQNENV in the germline V gene.

The chain uses TRBV19 and TRBJ2-2; TRBD2 aligns across 8 bases. This CDR3 contains 16 residues. V trimming: 3 bases; J trimming: 3 bases; junction bases outside the gene matches: 6. Germline V CDR1 and CDR2: LNHDA, SQIVND (reference sequence). This chain's CDR3 is CASSMSAGGHTGELFF. DNA for the CDR3: TGTGCCAGTAGTATGTCGGCGGGGGGCCACACCGGGGAGCTGTTTTTT.

The CDR3 region is CASQTGQGWYGYTF. The CDR3 DNA follows: TGTGCCAGCCAGACCGGACAGGGATGGTATGGCTACACCTTC. The chain links TRBV5-6 to TRBJ1-2; 8 bases map to TRBD1. This CDR3 contains 14 residues. Germline V gene data show CDR1 as SGHDT and CDR2 as YYEEEE. V was clipped by 7 bases and J by 5 bases; unmatched bases: 10.

J is TRBJ1-2 and V is TRBV2; D might be TRBD1 (6 bases). Trimming took 2 bases from V and 5 from J, leaving 15 bases between them. The CDR3 has 15 residues. Germline V CDR1 and CDR2: SNHLY, FYNNEI. The CDR3 is CASSEQDSGWYGYTF. The CDR3, as DNA: TGTGCCAGCAGTGAACAGGACAGCGGTTGGTATGGCTACACCTTC.

This clone appeared a few times. V is TRBV27 and J is TRBJ1-2; D gene unclear. The V end was cut by 4 bases, the J end by 4 bases, with 16 bases between. This CDR3 is built from 15 residues. Germline values: CDR1 MNHEY, CDR2 SMNVEV (reference sequence). The CDR3: CASSSGVGGSYGYTF. CDR3 sequence (DNA): TGTGCCAGCAGTTCCGGTGTTGGAGGGAGCTATGGCTACACCTTC.

CDR3 bases: TGTGCCAGCAGTGAGTTACATAGCAATCAGCCCCAGCATTTT. As protein: CASSELHSNQPQHF. V and J are TRBV25-1 and TRBJ1-5; no firm D call. Germline V gene lookup returns CDR1 MGHDK and CDR2 SYGVNS. CDR3 length: 14 amino acids. V shed 3 bases and J shed 0 bases, with 6 bases lying between them.

The chain links TRBV13 to TRBJ1-1; weak D call: TRBD1 (6 bases). V lost 3 bases to trimming and J lost 4 bases, with 18 bases between them. The germline V gene encodes CDR1 PRHDT and CDR2 FYEKMQ (reference sequence). CDR3 length: 16 residues. The CDR3 here is CASSFAPQGVGTEAFF. The DNA of the CDR3 is TGTGCCAGCAGCTTCGCGCCACAGGGAGTGGGCACTGAAGCTTTCTTT.

The chain uses TRBV19 and TRBJ1-5, with 7 bases aligning to TRBD1. CDR1 is LNHDA and CDR2 is SQIVND in the germline V gene (reference sequence). J was trimmed by 9 bases and V by 1 base; bases with no gene match: 12. CDR3 length: 16 amino acids. The CDR3 DNA reads as TGTGCCAGTAGTATAGGCCCGAGGGGGCCTGGTAGGCCCCAGCATTTT. Translating gives CASSIGPRGPGRPQHF. Variable domain in full (rest from reference TRBV19 and TRBJ1-5): DGGITQSPKYLFRKEGQNVTLSCEQNLNHDAMYWYRQDPGQGLRLIYYSQIVNDFQKGDIAEGYSVSREKKESFPLTVTSAQKNPTAFYLCASSIGPRGPGRPQHFGDGTRLSIL.

This chain links TRBV30 with TRBJ1-2; TRBD1 matches 8 bases. The junction had 6 bases not matched to a gene; V was cut back by 5 bases and J by 4 bases. Germline assignment: CDR1 GTSNPN and CDR2 SVGIG (reference sequence). The CDR3 spans 13 residues. CDR3 nucleotides: TGTGCCTGGGTGCCAGGGGGCAGCTATGGCTACACCTTC. It specifies CAWVPGGSYGYTF.

The rearrangement links TRBV19 to TRBJ2-5; TRBD2 might be the D (6 bases). The CDR3 is made up of 17 amino acids. Per the germline V gene, CDR1 is LNHDA and CDR2 is SQIVND (reference sequence). V was clipped by 5 bases and J by 2 bases, with 21 bases between them. The CDR3: CASSLRLGERGQETQYF. In DNA, the CDR3 is TGTGCCAGTAGTCTCCGACTAGGAGAGAGGGGACAAGAGACCCAGTACTTC.

CDR3 loop: CASSRDREKTQYF. DNA for the CDR3: TGTGCCAGCAGCCGGGACAGGGAAAAGACCCAGTACTTC. The chain has TRBV27 and TRBJ2-5, with 9 bases aligning to TRBD1. This CDR3 is built from 13 residues. Germline lookup yields CDR1 MNHEY and CDR2 SMNVEV (reference sequence). The junction had 5 bases not matched to a gene; V was cut back by 6 bases and J by 6 bases.

The chain links TRBV10-3 to TRBJ2-7, with 15 bases lining up with TRBD2. Losses at the gene ends were 4 bases for V and 2 bases for J; bases not matched to a gene: 6. The CDR3 covers 17 residues. Germline CDR1 is ENHRY and CDR2 is SYGVKD. The CDR3 loop is CAISVGTSGGTTYEQYF. The CDR3 nucleotides read TGTGCCATCAGTGTCGGGACTAGCGGGGGGACAACCTACGAGCAGTACTTC.

This chain uses TRBV28 with TRBJ1-2, with D perhaps matching TRBD1 (6 bases). The CDR3 spans 16 residues. Trimming took 4 bases from V and 2 from J, leaving 17 bases between them. CDR1 and CDR2 from the germline V gene are MDHEN and SYDVKM. The CDR3 is CASSYPPGARNYGYTF. DNA of the CDR3: TGTGCCAGCAGTTACCCCCCAGGGGCGCGAAACTATGGCTACACCTTC.

The V gene is TRBV5-4, the J gene TRBJ2-3, with 11 bases matching TRBD2. Per the germline V gene, CDR1 is SGHNT and CDR2 is YYREEE (reference sequence). The CDR3 has 16 amino acids. V shed 0 bases and J 4 bases; nucleotides not matched to a gene: 4. This CDR3 reads CASSLALAGGPDTQYF. CDR3 DNA sequence: TGTGCCAGCAGCTTGGCCTTAGCGGGGGGGCCAGATACGCAGTATTTT.

This clone occurred a few times. The genes are TRBV7-8 and TRBJ2-2; 14 bases map to TRBD2. Per the germline V gene, CDR1 is SGHVS and CDR2 is FQNEAQ. The CDR3 contains 18 residues. The J segment lost 4 bases and the V segment lost 2 bases, leaving 6 bases of the junction unmatched. This CDR3 is CASSLLRLAGGPTGELFF. CDR3 DNA: TGTGCCAGCAGCTTACTCCGACTAGCGGGGGGGCCCACCGGGGAGCTGTTTTTT.